This T cell receptor beta chain was retrieved from a study of radiation and T cells in renal cell carcinoma. Study information: Nephrectomy followed 15 Gy stereotactic body radiation by 4 weeks.

Points from the study as a whole: In blood, top tumor clones expanded by 2 weeks, shrinking by 4.

Time point specified: blood 2 weeks post-SBRT. Treatment defined: 15 Gy SBRT to primary tumor, nephrectomy 4 weeks later. After SBRT, blood was collected at 2 and 4 weeks, plus baseline. This renal cell carcinoma was of the clear cell type. Measured with immunoSEQ multiplex PCR; TCRdb has only the in-frame clones, and not every one. The sample holds more than 100,000 clones, more than 75% seen once. On this clone itself: What it recognizes is unknown.

The sequencing used blood, collected from a patient whose treatment included radiotherapy and nephrectomy. This clonotype originated in a woman aged 70 to 79 with renal cell carcinoma.

In nucleotides, the CDR3 is TGTGCCAGCACCCTAACGGGGGGGGGCACAGATACGCAGTATTTT. Amino acids: CASTLTGGGTDTQYF. The chain recombines TRBV5-6 with TRBJ2-3; 8 positions agree with TRBD2. V trimming: 6 bases; J trimming: 1 base; junction bases outside the gene matches: 7. Germline V lookup: CDR1 SGHDT, CDR2 YYEEEE. The CDR3 sequence is 15 residues long.